What follows describes a single T cell receptor (beta chain). V lost 1 base, J lost 4 bases, and 2 bases stayed unmatched. CDR3 length equals 16 residues. Germline CDR1 and CDR2: LNHNV and YYDKDF (reference sequence). Both 60 Vbeta primers and 13 Jbeta primers went into the PCR. The data were produced by immunoSEQ multiplex PCR, yet TCRdb's version contains in-frame clones alone and is incomplete. This table holds fewer than 200,000 clones, around 75% found once. These data belong to a study of cytomegalovirus exposure and HLA in healthy donors. Source material: PBMCs. This TCR was sampled from a human donor in good health. The V and J genes are TRBV15 and TRBJ2-2; TRBD2 agrees at 11 bases. CDR3 amino acids: CATSRGLAGTTGELFF. The CDR3 region has the DNA TGTGCCACCAGCAGAGGACTAGCGGGGACCACCGGGGAGCTGTTTTTT.